One T cell receptor beta chain is described in this entry. Its antigen is unidentified. The CDR3 has 13 residues. This sample stems from a study of monozygotic twins with inflammatory bowel disease. Overall study results and limits: Patients with IBD had less TCRbeta diversity (inverse Simpson) than their healthy co-twins. The authors found no support for a single strong IBD-associated signal or clonotype.

cDNA was produced in eight separate reactions per sample. Both the TCRalpha cDNA and the TCRbeta cDNA were taken through two nested PCRs, lasting around 15 and 9 cycles. TCRdb derives one entry per CDR3 protein from the 5' RACE reads, leaving out DNA. The sample spans 400,000 or so distinct CDR3 sequences; the ten largest clones claim approximately 2.4%. The chain is built from TRBV12-3 or TRBV12-4 and TRBJ1-1; TCRdb proposes TRBD1, but this gene call is untestable without DNA. The TCR comes from a human donor with ulcerative colitis or Crohn's disease, or a healthy co-twin of an affected twin (not recorded which). Source material: blood. CDR3 sequence reads: CASSPRPGTEAFF.